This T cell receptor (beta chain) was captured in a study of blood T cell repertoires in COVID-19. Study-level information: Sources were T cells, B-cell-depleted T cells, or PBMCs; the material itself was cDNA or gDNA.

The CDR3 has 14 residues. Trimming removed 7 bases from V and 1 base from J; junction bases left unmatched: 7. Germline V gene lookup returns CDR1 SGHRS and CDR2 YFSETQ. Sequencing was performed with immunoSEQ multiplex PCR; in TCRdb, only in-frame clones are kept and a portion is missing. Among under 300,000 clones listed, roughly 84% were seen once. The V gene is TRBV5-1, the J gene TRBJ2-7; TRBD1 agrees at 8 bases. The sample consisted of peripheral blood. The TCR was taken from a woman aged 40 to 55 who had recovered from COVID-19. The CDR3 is CASSRGTGSYEQYF. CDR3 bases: TGCGCCAGCTCCCGTGGGACAGGTTCCTACGAGCAGTACTTC.